Listed here are 7 T cell receptor beta chains from one sample, sequenced in a study of blood T cell repertoires in COVID-19. TCRdb's copy holds only in-frame clones and misses some; the assay was immunoSEQ multiplex PCR. The sample includes over 150,000 clones, approximately 88% seen only once; the top ten take roughly an eighth. The sample was peripheral blood. These receptors were obtained from a man between 18 and 35 years old with active or convalescent COVID-19.

V usage is TRBV18 and J usage is TRBJ1-5; weak D call: TRBD1 (6 bases). V was clipped by 2 bases and J by 5 bases, with 13 bases between them. Germline values: CDR1 KGHSH, CDR2 LQKENI. The CDR3 covers 15 residues. CDR3: CASSPAGGLDQPQHF. The CDR3 nucleotides are TGTGCCAGCTCACCAGCGGGGGGCTTGGATCAGCCCCAGCATTTT.

The rearrangement links TRBV19 to TRBJ1-3; the D is unclear. Trimming removed 6 bases from V and 0 bases from J, with 12 bases in between. The germline gives CDR1 LNHDA, CDR2 SQIVND (reference sequence). There are 15 residues in the CDR3. The DNA for the CDR3 is TGTGCCAGTAGCAAAGGGAGAAGCTCTGGAAACACCATATATTTT. Translated, it gives CASSKGRSSGNTIYF. The variable domain in full, with the rest retrieved from reference TRBV19 and TRBJ1-3, is DGGITQSPKYLFRKEGQNVTLSCEQNLNHDAMYWYRQDPGQGLRLIYYSQIVNDFQKGDIAEGYSVSREKKESFPLTVTSAQKNPTAFYLCASSKGRSSGNTIYFGEGSWLTVV.

This clone showed up just once. The chain combines TRBV19 with TRBJ2-1; 9 bases align to TRBD2. V dropped 5 bases and J dropped 0; count of bases not matched to a gene: 2. Looked up from germline, CDR1 is LNHDA and CDR2 is SQIVND (reference sequence). The CDR3 loop spans 15 amino acids. The CDR3 coding sequence is TGTGCCAGTAGTCTTAGCGGGGGCTCCTACAATGAGCAGTTCTTC. Amino acids: CASSLSGGSYNEQFF.

V and J are TRBV27 and TRBJ2-1, with TRBD1 as a possible D gene (6 bases). Germline CDR1 MNHEY, CDR2 SMNVEV (reference sequence). Trimming took 2 bases from V and 8 from J, leaving 16 bases between them. The CDR3 runs 15 residues. For the CDR3, the DNA is TGTGCCAGCAGTTTAGAGGGGTCTCCAGGGGATGAGCAGTTCTTC. This sequence encodes CASSLEGSPGDEQFF.

The J gene is TRBJ1-1, the V gene TRBV5-1, with a possible D match to TRBD1 (6 bases). V dropped 3 bases and J dropped 5 bases, with 17 bases sitting between them. Germline CDR1 reads SGHRS; CDR2 reads YFSETQ. The CDR3 contains 15 residues. CDR3 in DNA: TGCGCCAGCAGCTCTCTACAGGGTTGGGGGACTGAAGCTTTCTTT. Its protein is CASSSLQGWGTEAFF.

This sequence joins TRBV7-8 and TRBJ2-1, with 8 nucleotides matching TRBD2. Germline V lookup: CDR1 SGHVS, CDR2 FQNEAQ. The CDR3 extends over 18 amino acids. With V trimmed by 1 base and J by 0 bases, 8 bases remained unmatched. CDR3 sequence reads: CASSLGGREGSSYNEQFF. CDR3 bases: TGTGCCAGCAGCTTAGGGGGCCGGGAGGGGAGCTCCTACAATGAGCAGTTCTTC.

The chain employs TRBV3-1 (or the pseudogene TRBV3-2) and TRBJ1-6, with TRBD1 identical over 8 bases. The germline V gene encodes CDR1 LGHDT and CDR2 YNNKEL (reference sequence). J was trimmed by 5 bases and V by 4 bases; bases with no gene match: 4. The CDR3 has 15 amino acids. The CDR3 nucleotides are TGTGCCAGCAGCCCTTACAGGGGGAATAATTCACCCCTCCACTTT. It yields the protein CASSPYRGNNSPLHF.